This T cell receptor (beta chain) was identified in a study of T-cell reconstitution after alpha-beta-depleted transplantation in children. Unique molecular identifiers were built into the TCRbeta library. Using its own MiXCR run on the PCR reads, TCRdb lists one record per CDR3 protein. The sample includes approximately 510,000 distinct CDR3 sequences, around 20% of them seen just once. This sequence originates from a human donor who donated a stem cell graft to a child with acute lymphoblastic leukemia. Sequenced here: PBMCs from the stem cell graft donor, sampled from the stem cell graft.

The CDR3: CSVGVAGTANTEAFF. CDR3 nucleotides: TGCAGCGTTGGAGTCGCCGGGACGGCGAACACTGAAGCTTTCTTT. J is TRBJ1-1 and V is TRBV29-1; tentatively, D is TRBD1 (5 bases). The CDR3 totals 15 residues. From germline, CDR1 is SQVTM and CDR2 ANQGSEA. Trimming removed 4 bases from V and 1 base from J, with 16 bases in between.